One T cell receptor (beta chain) is described in this entry. The antigen is unknown. Using a J-beta primer mix together with a sample-barcoded 5' primer, a second PCR was run for 7 to 11 cycles. Using its own MiXCR run on the 5' RACE reads, TCRdb lists one record per CDR3 protein. The table records roughly 1,300,000 distinct CDR3 sequences, 59% of them present only once. The sample belongs to a study of blood T cells in healthy people across ages. Overall study context: There was about one barcoded beta molecule captured by template switching per two T cells.

Germline V gives CDR1 SNHLY, CDR2 FYNNEI. This CDR3 region has 15 residues. V shed 6 bases and J shed 0 bases, with 12 bases lying between them. Study-level points and caveats: There was no known CMV status for donors, so expanded clonotype changes were possibly confounded. Long-lived and aged donors differed, with more naive CD4+ cells and higher diversity in the long-lived.

The rearrangement joins TRBV2 to TRBJ2-4, with D possibly being TRBD2 (6 bases). Sequencing was carried out using blood. This sequence originates from a man between 18 and 29 years old in good health. The CDR3 coding sequence is TGTGCCAGCAGGGCGGGGATGCTAGCCAAAAACATTCAGTACTTC. The encoded protein is CASRAGMLAKNIQYF.